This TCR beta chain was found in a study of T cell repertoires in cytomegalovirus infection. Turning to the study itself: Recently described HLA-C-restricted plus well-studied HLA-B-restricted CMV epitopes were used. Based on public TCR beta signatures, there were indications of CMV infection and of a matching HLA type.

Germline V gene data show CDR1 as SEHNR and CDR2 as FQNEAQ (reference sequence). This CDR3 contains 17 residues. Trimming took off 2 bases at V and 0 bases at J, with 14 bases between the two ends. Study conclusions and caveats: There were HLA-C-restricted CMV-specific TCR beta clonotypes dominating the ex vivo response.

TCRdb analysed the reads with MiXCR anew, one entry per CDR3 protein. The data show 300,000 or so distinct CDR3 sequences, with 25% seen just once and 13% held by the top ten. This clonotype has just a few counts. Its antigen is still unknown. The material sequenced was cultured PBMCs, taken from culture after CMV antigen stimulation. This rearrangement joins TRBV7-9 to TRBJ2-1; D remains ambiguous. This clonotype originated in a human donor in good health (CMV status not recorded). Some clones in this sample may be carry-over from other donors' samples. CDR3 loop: CASSLPSRTSSYNEQFF. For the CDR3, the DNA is TGTGCCAGCAGCTTACCTTCCCGGACGAGCTCCTACAATGAGCAGTTCTTC. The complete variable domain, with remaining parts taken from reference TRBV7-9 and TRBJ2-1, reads DTGVSQNPRHKITKRGQNVTFRCDPISEHNRLYWYRQTLGQGPEFLTYFQNEAQLEKSRLLSDRFSAERPKGSFSTLEIQRTEQGDSAMYLCASSLPSRTSSYNEQFFGPGTRLTVL.